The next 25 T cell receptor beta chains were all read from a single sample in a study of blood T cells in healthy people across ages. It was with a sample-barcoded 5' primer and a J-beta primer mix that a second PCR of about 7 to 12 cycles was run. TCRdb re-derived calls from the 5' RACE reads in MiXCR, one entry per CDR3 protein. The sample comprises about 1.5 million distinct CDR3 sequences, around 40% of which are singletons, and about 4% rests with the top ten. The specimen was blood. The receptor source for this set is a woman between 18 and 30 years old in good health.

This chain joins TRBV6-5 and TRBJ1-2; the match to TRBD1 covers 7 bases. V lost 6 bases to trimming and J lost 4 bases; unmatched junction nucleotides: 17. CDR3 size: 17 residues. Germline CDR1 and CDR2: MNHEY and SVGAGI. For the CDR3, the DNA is TGTGCCAGCAGACCCTCGAGGGACAGTGGGAGAGGCTATGGCTACACCTTC. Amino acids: CASRPSRDSGRGYGYTF.

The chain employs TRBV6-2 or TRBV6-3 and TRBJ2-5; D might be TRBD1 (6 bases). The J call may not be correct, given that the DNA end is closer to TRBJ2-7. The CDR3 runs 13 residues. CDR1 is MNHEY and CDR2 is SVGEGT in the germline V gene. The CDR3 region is CASSSGTSSEQYF. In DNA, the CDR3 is TGTGCCAGCAGTTCCGGGACATCGTCCGAGCAGTACTTC.

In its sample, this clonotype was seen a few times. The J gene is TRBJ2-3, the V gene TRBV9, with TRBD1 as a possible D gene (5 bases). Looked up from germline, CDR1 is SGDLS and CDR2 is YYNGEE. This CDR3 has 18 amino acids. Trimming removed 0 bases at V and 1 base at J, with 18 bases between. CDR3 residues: CASSVVRDYLFGTDTQYF. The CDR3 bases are TGTGCCAGCAGCGTAGTCAGGGATTACCTTTTCGGCACAGATACGCAGTATTTT.

This chain's CDR3 is CASGASSSSYNEQFF. In DNA, the CDR3 is TGTGCCAGTGGGGCGTCGTCGAGCTCCTACAATGAGCAGTTCTTC. This chain uses TRBV6-6 with TRBJ2-1; D perhaps matches TRBD1 (5 bases). This CDR3 comprises 15 residues. The germline CDR1 and CDR2 sequences are MNHNY and SVGAGI (reference sequence). The V end lost 9 bases, the J end lost 0 bases, and 15 bases lay between the germline ends.

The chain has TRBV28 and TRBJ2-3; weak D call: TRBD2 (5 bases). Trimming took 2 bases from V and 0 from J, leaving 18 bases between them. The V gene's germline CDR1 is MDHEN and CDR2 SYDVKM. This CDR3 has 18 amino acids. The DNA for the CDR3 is TGTGCCAGCAGTTTAATGTTACAGAGCCGGACTAGCACAGATACGCAGTATTTT. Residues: CASSLMLQSRTSTDTQYF.

The CDR3 reads CASSQVLGQPQHF. The CDR3 DNA reads as TGCGCCAGCAGCCAAGTTCTAGGTCAGCCCCAGCATTTT. The V and J genes are TRBV4-3 and TRBJ1-5; no firm D call. V was shortened by 1 base and J by 6 bases, with 7 bases between the two germline ends. The CDR3 loop spans 13 amino acids. Germline CDR1 reads LGHNA; CDR2 reads YSLEER.

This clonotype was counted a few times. CDR3: CASSLGRGTYTQYF. Written as DNA, the CDR3 is TGTGCCAGCAGCTTAGGTCGGGGGACGTATACGCAGTATTTT. The chain carries TRBV7-2 and TRBJ2-3; the D gene is possibly TRBD2 (6 bases). The CDR3 consists of 14 residues. Deletions cut 1 base from V and 7 bases from J, with 12 bases between. The germline gives CDR1 SGHTA, CDR2 FQGNSA.

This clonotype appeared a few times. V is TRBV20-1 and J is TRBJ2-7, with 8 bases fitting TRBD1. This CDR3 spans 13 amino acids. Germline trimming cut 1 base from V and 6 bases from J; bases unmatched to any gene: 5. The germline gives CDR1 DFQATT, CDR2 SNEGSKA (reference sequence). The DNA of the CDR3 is TGCAGTGCTAGAGCTGGACAGGGTGGCGAGCAGTACTTC. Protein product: CSARAGQGGEQYF.

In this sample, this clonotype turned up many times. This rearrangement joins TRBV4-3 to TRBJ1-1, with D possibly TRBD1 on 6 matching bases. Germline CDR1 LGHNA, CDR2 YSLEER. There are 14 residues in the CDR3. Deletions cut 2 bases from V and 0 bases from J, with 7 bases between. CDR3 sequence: CASSQQGLNTEAFF. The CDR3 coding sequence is TGCGCCAGCAGCCAACAGGGGTTGAACACTGAAGCTTTCTTT.

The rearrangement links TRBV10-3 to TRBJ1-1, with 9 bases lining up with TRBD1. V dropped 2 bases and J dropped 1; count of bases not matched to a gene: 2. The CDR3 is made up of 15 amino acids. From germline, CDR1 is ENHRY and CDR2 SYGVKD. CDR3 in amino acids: CAISETGQGNTEAFF. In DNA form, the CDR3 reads TGTGCCATCAGTGAGACGGGACAGGGGAACACTGAAGCTTTCTTT.

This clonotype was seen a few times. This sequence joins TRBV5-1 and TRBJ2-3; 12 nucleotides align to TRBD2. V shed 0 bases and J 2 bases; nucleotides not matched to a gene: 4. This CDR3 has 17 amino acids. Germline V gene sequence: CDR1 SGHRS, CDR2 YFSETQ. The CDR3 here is CASSLATSGGLTDTQYF. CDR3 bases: TGCGCCAGCAGCTTGGCGACTAGCGGGGGCCTCACAGATACGCAGTATTTT.

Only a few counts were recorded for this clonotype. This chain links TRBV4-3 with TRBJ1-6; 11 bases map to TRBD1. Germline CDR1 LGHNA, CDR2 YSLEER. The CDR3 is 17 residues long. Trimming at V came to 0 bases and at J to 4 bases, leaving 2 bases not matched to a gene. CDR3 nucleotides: TGCGCCAGCAGCCAAGAGGGGACAGGGGGGTATAATTCACCCCTCCACTTT. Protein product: CASSQEGTGGYNSPLHF.

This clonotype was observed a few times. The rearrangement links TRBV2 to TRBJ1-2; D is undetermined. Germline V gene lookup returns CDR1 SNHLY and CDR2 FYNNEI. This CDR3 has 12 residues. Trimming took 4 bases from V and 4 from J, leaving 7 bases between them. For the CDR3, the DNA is TGTGCCAGCAGTGGGTCAGTCTATGGCTACACCTTC. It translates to CASSGSVYGYTF.

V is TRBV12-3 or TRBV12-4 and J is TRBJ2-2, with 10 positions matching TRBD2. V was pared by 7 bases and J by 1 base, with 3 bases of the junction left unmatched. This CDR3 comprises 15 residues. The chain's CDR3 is CASKLAGVNTGELFF. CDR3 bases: TGTGCCAGCAAGCTAGCGGGGGTGAACACCGGGGAGCTGTTTTTT.

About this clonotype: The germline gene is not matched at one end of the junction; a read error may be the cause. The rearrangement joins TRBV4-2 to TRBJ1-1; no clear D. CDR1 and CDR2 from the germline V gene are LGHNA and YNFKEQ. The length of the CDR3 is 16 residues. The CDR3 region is CASSQDSTVGNTEVFF. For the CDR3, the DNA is TGTGCCAGCAGCCAAGATAGCACGGTGGGGAACACTGAAGTTTTCTTT.

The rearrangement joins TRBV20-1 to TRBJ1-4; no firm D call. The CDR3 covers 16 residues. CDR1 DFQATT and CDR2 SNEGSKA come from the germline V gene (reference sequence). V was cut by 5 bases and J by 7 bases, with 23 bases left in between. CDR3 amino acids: CSAEGRLRGELEKLFF. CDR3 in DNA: TGCAGTGCTGAGGGCAGGCTGCGTGGTGAGCTTGAAAAACTGTTTTTT.

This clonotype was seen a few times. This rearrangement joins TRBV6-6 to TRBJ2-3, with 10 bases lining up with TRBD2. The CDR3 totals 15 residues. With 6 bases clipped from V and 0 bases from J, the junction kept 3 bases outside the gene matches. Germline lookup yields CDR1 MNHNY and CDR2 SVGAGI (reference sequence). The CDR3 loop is CASRTLAGSTDTQYF. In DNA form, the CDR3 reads TGTGCCAGCAGGACACTAGCGGGAAGCACAGATACGCAGTATTTT.

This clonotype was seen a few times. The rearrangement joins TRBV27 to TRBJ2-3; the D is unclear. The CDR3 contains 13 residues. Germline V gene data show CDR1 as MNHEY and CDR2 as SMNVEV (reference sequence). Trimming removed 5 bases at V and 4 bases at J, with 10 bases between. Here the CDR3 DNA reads TGTGCCAGCAGTAAAAGTAGGGCAGATACGCAGTATTTT. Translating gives CASSKSRADTQYF.

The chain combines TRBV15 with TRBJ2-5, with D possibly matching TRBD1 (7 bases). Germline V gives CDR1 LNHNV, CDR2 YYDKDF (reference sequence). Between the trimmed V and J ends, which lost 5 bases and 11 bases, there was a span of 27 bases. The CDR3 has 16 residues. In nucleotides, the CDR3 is TGTGCCACCAGCCCAAGAGGGGGCGGGGCCTACAATGAGCAGTACTTC. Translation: CATSPRGGGAYNEQYF.

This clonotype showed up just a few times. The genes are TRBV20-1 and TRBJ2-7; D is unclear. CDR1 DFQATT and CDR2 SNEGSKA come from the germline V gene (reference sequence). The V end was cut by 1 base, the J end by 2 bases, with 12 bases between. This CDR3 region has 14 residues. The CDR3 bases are TGCAGTGCTAGAGTCGATTCCGATGCCTACGAGCAGTACTTC. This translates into CSARVDSDAYEQYF.

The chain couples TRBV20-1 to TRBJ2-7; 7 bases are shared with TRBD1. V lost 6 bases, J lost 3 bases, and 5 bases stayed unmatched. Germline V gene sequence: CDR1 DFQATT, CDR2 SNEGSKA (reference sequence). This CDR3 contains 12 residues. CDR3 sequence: CSAAPGGYEQYF. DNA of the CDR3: TGCAGTGCGGCCCCAGGGGGCTACGAGCAGTACTTC.

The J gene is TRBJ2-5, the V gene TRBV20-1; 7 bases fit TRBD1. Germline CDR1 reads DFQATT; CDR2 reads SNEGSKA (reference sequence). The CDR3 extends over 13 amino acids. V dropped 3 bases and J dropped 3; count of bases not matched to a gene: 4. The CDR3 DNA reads TGCAGTGCTAGTGGCACAGGGGAAGAGACCCAGTACTTC. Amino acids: CSASGTGEETQYF.

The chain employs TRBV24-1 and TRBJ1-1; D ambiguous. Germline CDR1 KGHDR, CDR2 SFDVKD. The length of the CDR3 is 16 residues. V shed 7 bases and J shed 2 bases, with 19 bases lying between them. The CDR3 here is CATRGEYVGYNTEAFF. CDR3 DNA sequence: TGTGCCACCAGGGGAGAATATGTGGGCTACAACACTGAAGCTTTCTTT.

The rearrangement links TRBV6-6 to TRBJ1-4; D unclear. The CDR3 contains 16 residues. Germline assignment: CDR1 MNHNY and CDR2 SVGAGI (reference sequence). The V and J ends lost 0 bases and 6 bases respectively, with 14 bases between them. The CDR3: CASSYSRTPGDEKLFF. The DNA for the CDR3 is TGTGCCAGCAGTTACTCTCGGACTCCAGGTGATGAAAAACTGTTTTTT.

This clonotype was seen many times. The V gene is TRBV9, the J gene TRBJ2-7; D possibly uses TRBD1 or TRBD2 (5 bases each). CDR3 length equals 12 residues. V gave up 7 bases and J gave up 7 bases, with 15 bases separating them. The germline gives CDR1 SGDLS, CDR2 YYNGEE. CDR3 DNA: TGTGCCAGCGGGGACGTCCCGGGTGAGCAGTACTTC. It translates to CASGDVPGEQYF. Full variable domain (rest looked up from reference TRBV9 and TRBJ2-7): DSGVTQTPKHLITATGQRVTLRCSPRSGDLSVYWYQQSLDQGLQFLIQYYNGEERAKGNILERFSAQQFPDLHSELNLSSLELGDSALYFCASGDVPGEQYFGPGTRLTVT.